This T cell receptor (beta chain) was recovered during a study of cytomegalovirus exposure and HLA in healthy donors. Findings of the study overall: Common viral pathogens were later found to be apparently linked to several of the most significant clusters.

CDR3 length: 13 amino acids. CDR1 and CDR2 (germline): PRHDT, FYEKMQ (reference sequence). The PCR had 60 Vbeta and 13 Jbeta primers. TCRdb's copy holds only in-frame clones and misses some; the assay was immunoSEQ multiplex PCR. The sample lists around 180,000 clones, 84% occurring once. With regard to this clone: Its antigen remains unknown.

The sequenced sample consisted of PBMCs. The V and J genes are TRBV13 and TRBJ2-5, with 9 bases lining up with TRBD1. The tail of the sequence fits TRBJ2-7 better, so the J call may be wrong. The TCR originated in a girl aged 2 to 9 in good health and CMV-seropositive. CDR3 coding DNA: TGTGCCAGCAGCGTCGGACAGGGGAGCGAGCAGTACTTC. It translates to CASSVGQGSEQYF.